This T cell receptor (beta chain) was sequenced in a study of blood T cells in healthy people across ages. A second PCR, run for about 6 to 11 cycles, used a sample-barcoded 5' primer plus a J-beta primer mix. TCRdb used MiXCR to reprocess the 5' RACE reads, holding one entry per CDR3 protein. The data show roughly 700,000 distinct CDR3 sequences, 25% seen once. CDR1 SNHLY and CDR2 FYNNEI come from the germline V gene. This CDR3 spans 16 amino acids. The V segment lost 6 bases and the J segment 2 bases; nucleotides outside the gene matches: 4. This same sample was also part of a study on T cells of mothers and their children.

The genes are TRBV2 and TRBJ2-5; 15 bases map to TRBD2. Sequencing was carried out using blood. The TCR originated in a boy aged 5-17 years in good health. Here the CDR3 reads CASSGTSGGYQETQYF. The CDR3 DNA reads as TGTGCCAGCAGCGGGACTAGCGGGGGGTATCAAGAGACCCAGTACTTC.